These T cell receptor beta chains were read from a single sample in a study of metastatic and nonmetastatic thyroid tumors. TCRdb re-analyzed the PCR reads through MiXCR. The sample records around 22,000 clones, less than 40% being singletons. The specimen was blood. Receptors originate from a male donor with papillary thyroid cancer or a benign thyroid nodule (not recorded which). Some clones in this sample may be carry-over from other donors' samples. The CDR3 runs from the conserved cysteine through the conserved F or W. The D gene is left open where the match is weak. Clone size appears in some rows only: once, few, many, or a class for an expanded clone.

J gene,D gene,V gene,clone size,CDR3 DNA,CDR3 protein
TRBJ2-7,TRBD2,TRBV7-2,.,TGTGCCAGCAGCCCGTGGACTAGCGGGAGGAGGGAGCAGTACTTC,CASSPWTSGRREQYF
TRBJ2-3,.,TRBV7-6,many,TGTGCCAGCAGCTTAAGCAGCCCTAGCACAGATACGCAGTATTTT,CASSLSSPSTDTQYF
TRBJ2-3,TRBD1,TRBV7-9,many,TGTGCCAGCAGCTTTCCTAGACAGGGGGATAGAGATACGCAGTATTTT,CASSFPRQGDRDTQYF
TRBJ1-5,.,TRBV4-3,.,TGCGCCAGCAGCCAAGATTGGGCAGACAATCAGCCCCAGCATTTT,CASSQDWADNQPQHF
TRBJ2-1,TRBD2,TRBV7-6,.,TGTGCCAGCAGCTTAGGGACTAGCGGCAACAATGAGCAGTTCTTC,CASSLGTSGNNEQFF
TRBJ1-2,.,TRBV6-2/TRBV6-3,.,TGTGCCAGCAGTTATTCGACCCTTCGGGGAGGGTTCTATGGCTACACCTTC,CASSYSTLRGGFYGYTF
TRBJ2-1,TRBD2,TRBV2,many,TGTGCCAGCAGAACCGGGACTAGCGATCATGAGCAGTTCTTC,CASRTGTSDHEQFF
TRBJ2-1,TRBD2,TRBV6-4,few,TGTGCCAGCAGCGACGGGACTAGCGGAGACAATGAGCAGTTCTTC,CASSDGTSGDNEQFF
TRBJ2-7,.,TRBV9,many,TGTGCCAGCAGCGTAGCCGGGAGTTCGTCCGAGCAGTACTTC,CASSVAGSSSEQYF
TRBJ1-4,TRBD1,TRBV5-1,.,TGCGCCAGCAGCTTACAGGGGGCGGATAATGAAAAACTGTTTTTT,CASSLQGADNEKLFF
TRBJ2-2,.,TRBV5-1,.,TGCGCCAGCAGCTTGCTAATGAACACCGGGGAGCTGTTTTTT,CASSLLMNTGELFF
TRBJ2-7,TRBD1,TRBV4-2,.,TGTGCCAGCAGCCAAGTCCGGACAGGGTCCAACGAGCAGTACTTC,CASSQVRTGSNEQYF
TRBJ2-3,.,TRBV7-7,many,TGTGCTAGCAGCTTACTTCCGACTAGCACAGATACGCAGTATTTT,CASSLLPTSTDTQYF
TRBJ2-5,TRBD2,TRBV5-1,.,TGCGCCAGCAGCCTAGCGGGAGACCAAGAGACCCAGTACTTC,CASSLAGDQETQYF
TRBJ2-5,.,TRBV25-1,many,TGTGCCAGCAGTGATAACAGGGCCCTCCAAGAGACCCAGTACTTC,CASSDNRALQETQYF
TRBJ2-7,TRBD1,TRBV20-1,.,TGCAGTGCTAGACGTTTTCCGGGACAGACTTACGAGCAGTACTTC,CSARRFPGQTYEQYF
TRBJ2-1,TRBD2,TRBV11-2,.,TGTGCCAGCAGCTTAGGTAAACGCGGACTAGCGGGAGTATCACCGTTCTTC,CASSLGKRGLAGVSPFF
TRBJ1-4,.,TRBV6-1,medium-sized,TGTGCCAGCAGTGATACAGGGAGAGCTAATGAAAAACTGTTTTTT,CASSDTGRANEKLFF
TRBJ1-4,.,TRBV6-1,.,TGTGCCAGCGGGCCCCTAGGAACTAATGAAAAACTGTTTTTT,CASGPLGTNEKLFF
TRBJ1-3,TRBD1,TRBV20-1,once,TGCAGTGCTAGACCTCGAAGGGGGCCTGGAAACACCATATATTTT,CSARPRRGPGNTIYF
TRBJ2-7,TRBD1,TRBV11-2,.,TGTGCCAGCAGCTTAAGGGGGCTGGACTACGAGCAGTACTTC,CASSLRGLDYEQYF
TRBJ1-1,.,TRBV20-1,.,TGCAGTGCTAGAGTTAATGGCGAAGCTTTCTTT,CSARVNGEAFF